The 11 T cell receptor beta chains reported below all come from one sample, sequenced in a study of CD8+CD57+ T cells in acquired aplastic anemia. Genomic DNA constituted the template upon which TCR beta VDJ and CDR3 profiling was performed. TCRdb redid the calling of the reads with MiXCR, one entry per CDR3 protein. The repertoire holds roughly 300,000 distinct CDR3 sequences, with roughly 50% as singletons. The sample taken for sequencing was sorted CD4+, CD8+, or CD8+CD57+ T cells (not recorded which) from PBMCs. The receptor source for this set is a human donor with severe aplastic anemia or a healthy control (not recorded which).

The chain couples TRBV7-9 to TRBJ2-7; unclear D gene. With 1 base removed from V and 4 bases from J, the gap between germline ends came to 8 bases. Germline V lookup: CDR1 SEHNR, CDR2 FQNEAQ (reference sequence). The CDR3 totals 13 residues. The CDR3 DNA reads TGTGCCAGCAGCTTAGGTTCCCAGTACGAGCAGTACTTC. It encodes CASSLGSQYEQYF.

The chain employs TRBV10-3 and TRBJ2-3, with 14 bases lining up with TRBD2. Germline V gene lookup returns CDR1 ENHRY and CDR2 SYGVKD. Trimming took 5 bases from V and 1 from J; bases not matched to a gene: 8. CDR3 size: 18 residues. The CDR3 loop reads CAISRLGTSGGRTDTQYF. The CDR3 coding sequence is TGTGCCATCAGTCGCCTCGGGACTAGCGGGGGCCGCACAGATACGCAGTATTTT.

This clonotype was seen at least ten times. The chain joins TRBV7-9 to TRBJ1-3; D remains unclear. This CDR3 contains 18 residues. The V and J ends lost 6 bases and 0 bases respectively, with 21 bases between them. CDR1 SEHNR and CDR2 FQNEAQ come from the germline V gene (reference sequence). The CDR3 nucleotides are TGTGCCAGCAGTCTCGGACTCAACCTGGGAGTCTCTGGAAACACCATATATTTT. It yields the protein CASSLGLNLGVSGNTIYF.

This clonotype was detected a few times. This chain joins TRBV7-2 and TRBJ1-1; D uncertain. CDR3 length: 12 amino acids. Germline CDR1 is SGHTA and CDR2 is FQGNSA. V was trimmed by 2 bases and J by 7 bases, leaving 8 bases between them. This CDR3 is CASSLPMNEAFF. CDR3 bases: TGTGCCAGCAGCTTACCTATGAATGAAGCTTTCTTT.

This chain joins TRBV5-4 and TRBJ2-1; the D is unclear. The length of the CDR3 is 13 residues. V lost 1 base and J 5 bases, leaving 7 bases between the germline ends. Germline V gene data show CDR1 as SGHNT and CDR2 as YYREEE (reference sequence). In DNA, the CDR3 is TGTGCCAGCAGCTTGACGGTTGACAATGAGCAGTTCTTC. Translation gives CASSLTVDNEQFF.

J is TRBJ2-1 and V is TRBV10-3; 11 nucleotides agree with TRBD2. J gave up 9 bases and V 1 base, and 2 bases lay outside the gene matches. CDR1 and CDR2 from the germline V gene are ENHRY and SYGVKD. The CDR3 contains 14 residues. The chain's CDR3 is CAISEWGTSGEQFF. The CDR3 nucleotides are TGTGCCATCAGTGAGTGGGGGACTAGCGGTGAGCAGTTCTTC.

This sequence joins TRBV9 and TRBJ2-1; weak D call: TRBD1 (5 bases). CDR1 is SGDLS and CDR2 is YYNGEE in the germline V gene. CDR3 size: 15 residues. This CDR3 is CARELSGIQYNEQFF. CDR3 DNA sequence: TGTGCTAGAGAGTTGTCAGGGATACAGTACAATGAGCAGTTCTTC.

Remarks on this clonotype: Because it lacks the conserved phenylalanine or tryptophan at the end, this CDR3 is likely a read error. The DNA is left out, because the CDR3 cannot be placed on it with certainty; the CDR3 is given as TCRdb lists it. The V and J genes are TRBV20-1 and TRBJ1-2. Germline CDR1 is DFQATT and CDR2 is SNEGSKA (reference sequence). The CDR3 sequence runs 10 residues, both termini included. This CDR3 reads CSARDLQALQ.

Only one count was recorded for this clonotype. The chain links TRBV20-1 to TRBJ2-3; 10 bases are shared with TRBD2. V lost 3 bases to trimming and J lost 1 base; unmatched junction nucleotides: 4. The CDR3 extends over 15 amino acids. Germline-derived CDR1 and CDR2 are DFQATT and SNEGSKA (reference sequence). The CDR3 spells CSASYSGGRTDTQYF. The CDR3 region has the DNA TGCAGTGCTAGCTATAGCGGGGGGCGCACAGATACGCAGTATTTT.

This clonotype was detected a few times. One base away lies a much larger clone, so this may be a sequencing read error. The CDR3 sequence: CASAGQLPYEQYF. The DNA for the CDR3 is TGTGCCAGCGCCGGGCAGCTTCCCTACGAGCAGTACTTC. The genes are TRBV6-2 or TRBV6-3 and TRBJ2-7; D remains ambiguous. From germline, CDR1 is MNHEY and CDR2 SVGEGT. Trimming took off 8 bases at V and 2 bases at J, with 13 bases between the two ends. This CDR3 comprises 13 residues.

This rearrangement joins TRBV11-2 to TRBJ1-2; D is undetermined. V gave up 5 bases and J gave up 0 bases, with 7 bases separating them. The CDR3 consists of 13 residues. CDR1 and CDR2 from the germline V gene are SGHAT and FQNNGV. Written as DNA, the CDR3 is TGTGCCAGCAGCCCAGCCCCTAACTATGGCTACACCTTC. As protein: CASSPAPNYGYTF.